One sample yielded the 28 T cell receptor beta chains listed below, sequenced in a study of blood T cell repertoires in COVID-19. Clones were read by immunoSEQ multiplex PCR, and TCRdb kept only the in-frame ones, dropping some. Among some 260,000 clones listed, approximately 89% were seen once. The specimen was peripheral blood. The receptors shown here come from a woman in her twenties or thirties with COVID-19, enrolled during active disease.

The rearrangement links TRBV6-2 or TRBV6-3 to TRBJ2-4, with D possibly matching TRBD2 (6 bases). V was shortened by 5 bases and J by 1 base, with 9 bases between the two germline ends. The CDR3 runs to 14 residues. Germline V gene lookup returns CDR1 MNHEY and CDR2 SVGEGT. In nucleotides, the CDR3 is TGTGCCAGCAGTATGGACTACGCCAAAAACATTCAGTACTTC. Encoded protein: CASSMDYAKNIQYF.

Here the CDR3 DNA reads TGCGCCAGCAGCTTGGCCTTGGGACAGGGGGTAGATACGCAGTATTTT. Its translation: CASSLALGQGVDTQYF. The genes are TRBV5-1 and TRBJ2-3, with 11 bases identical to TRBD1. Trimming cost V 0 bases and J 5 bases; bases outside gene matches: 5. Germline assignment: CDR1 SGHRS and CDR2 YFSETQ. The CDR3 consists of 16 residues.

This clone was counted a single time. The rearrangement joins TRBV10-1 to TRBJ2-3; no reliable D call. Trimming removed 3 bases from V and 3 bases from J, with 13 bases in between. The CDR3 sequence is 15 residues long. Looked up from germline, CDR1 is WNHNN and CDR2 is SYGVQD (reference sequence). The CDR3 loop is CASSDRVGVTDTQYF. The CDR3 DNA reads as TGCGCCAGCAGTGATCGTGTCGGAGTAACAGATACGCAGTATTTT.

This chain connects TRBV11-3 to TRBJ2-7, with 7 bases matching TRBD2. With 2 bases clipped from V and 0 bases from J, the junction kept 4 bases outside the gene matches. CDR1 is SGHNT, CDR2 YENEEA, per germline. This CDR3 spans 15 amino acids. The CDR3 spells CASSLLAGRSYEQYV. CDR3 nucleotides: TGTGCCAGCAGCTTATTAGCGGGCCGCTCCTACGAGCAGTACGTC.

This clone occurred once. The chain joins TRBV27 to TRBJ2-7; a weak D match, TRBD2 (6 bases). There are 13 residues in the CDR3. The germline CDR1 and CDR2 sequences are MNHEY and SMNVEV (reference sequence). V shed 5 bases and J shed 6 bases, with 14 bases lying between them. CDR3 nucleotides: TGTGCCAGCAGTGCCTTCGGGGGTTCCGAGCAGTACGTC. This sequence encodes CASSAFGGSEQYV.

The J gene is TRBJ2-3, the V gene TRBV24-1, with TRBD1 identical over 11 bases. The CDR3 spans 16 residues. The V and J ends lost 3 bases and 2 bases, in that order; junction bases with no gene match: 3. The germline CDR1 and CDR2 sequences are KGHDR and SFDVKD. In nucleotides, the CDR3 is TGTGCCACCAGTGATCGGACAGGGGGCGACACAGATACGCAGTATTTT. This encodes CATSDRTGGDTDTQYF.

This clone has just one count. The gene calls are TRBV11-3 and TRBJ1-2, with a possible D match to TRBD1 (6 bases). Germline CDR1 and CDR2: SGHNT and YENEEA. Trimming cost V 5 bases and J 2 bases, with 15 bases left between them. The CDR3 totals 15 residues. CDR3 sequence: CASSPTGGYNYGYTF. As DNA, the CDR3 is TGTGCCAGCAGCCCCACGGGGGGCTACAACTATGGCTACACCTTC.

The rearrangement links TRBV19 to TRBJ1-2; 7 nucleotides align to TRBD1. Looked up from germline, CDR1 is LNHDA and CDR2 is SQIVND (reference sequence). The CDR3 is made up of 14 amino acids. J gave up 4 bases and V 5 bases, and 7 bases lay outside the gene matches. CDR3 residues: CASSPDRNGYGYTF. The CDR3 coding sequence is TGTGCCAGTAGTCCGGACAGGAATGGCTATGGCTACACCTTC. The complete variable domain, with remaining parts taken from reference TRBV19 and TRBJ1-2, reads DGGITQSPKYLFRKEGQNVTLSCEQNLNHDAMYWYRQDPGQGLRLIYYSQIVNDFQKGDIAEGYSVSREKKESFPLTVTSAQKNPTAFYLCASSPDRNGYGYTFGSGTRLTVV.

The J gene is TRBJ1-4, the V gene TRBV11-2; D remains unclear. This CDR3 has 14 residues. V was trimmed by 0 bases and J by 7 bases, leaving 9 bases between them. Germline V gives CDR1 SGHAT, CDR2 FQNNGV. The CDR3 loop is CASSLDARSEKLFF. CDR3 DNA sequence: TGTGCCAGCAGCTTAGACGCAAGGAGTGAAAAACTGTTTTTT.

CDR3 residues: CASSQPTSGSTDTQYF. In nucleotides, the CDR3 is TGTGCCAGCAGCCAGCCGACTAGCGGTAGCACAGATACGCAGTATTTT. The chain has TRBV3-1 (or the pseudogene TRBV3-2) and TRBJ2-3; TRBD2 aligns across 9 bases. This CDR3 has 16 residues. Germline values: CDR1 LGHDT, CDR2 YNNKEL (reference sequence). V shed 3 bases and J 0 bases; nucleotides not matched to a gene: 4.

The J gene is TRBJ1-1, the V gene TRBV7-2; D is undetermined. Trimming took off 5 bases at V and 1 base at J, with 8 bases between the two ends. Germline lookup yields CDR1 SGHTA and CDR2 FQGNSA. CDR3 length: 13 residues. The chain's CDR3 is CASSPYENTEAFF. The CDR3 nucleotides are TGTGCCAGCAGCCCCTACGAGAACACTGAAGCTTTCTTT.

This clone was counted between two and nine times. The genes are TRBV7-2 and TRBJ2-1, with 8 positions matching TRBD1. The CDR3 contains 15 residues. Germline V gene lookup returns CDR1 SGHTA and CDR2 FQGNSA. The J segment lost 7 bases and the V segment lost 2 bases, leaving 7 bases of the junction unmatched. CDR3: CASSLRGTGGNEQFF. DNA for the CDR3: TGTGCCAGCAGCTTACGGGGGACAGGAGGTAATGAGCAGTTCTTC.

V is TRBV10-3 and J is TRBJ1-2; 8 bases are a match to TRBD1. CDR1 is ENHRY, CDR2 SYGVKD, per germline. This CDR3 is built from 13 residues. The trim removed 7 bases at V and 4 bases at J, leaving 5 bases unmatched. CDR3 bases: TGTGCCATCACTCAGACAGGGGTCTATGGCTACACCTTC. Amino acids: CAITQTGVYGYTF.

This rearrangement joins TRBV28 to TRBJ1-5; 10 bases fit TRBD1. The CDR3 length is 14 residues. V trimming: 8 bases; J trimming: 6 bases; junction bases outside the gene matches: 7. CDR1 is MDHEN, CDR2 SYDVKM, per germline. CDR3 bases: TGTGCCAGCGGCGGACAGGGGGGCGGTCAGCCCCAGCATTTT. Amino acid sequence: CASGGQGGGQPQHF.

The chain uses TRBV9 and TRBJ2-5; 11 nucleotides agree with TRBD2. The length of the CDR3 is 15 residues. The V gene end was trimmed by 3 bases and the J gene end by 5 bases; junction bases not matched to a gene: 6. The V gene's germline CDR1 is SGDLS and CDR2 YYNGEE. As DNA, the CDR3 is TGTGCCAGCAGCGCTACTAGCGGGGGTAGGGAGACCCAGTACTTC. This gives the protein CASSATSGGRETQYF.

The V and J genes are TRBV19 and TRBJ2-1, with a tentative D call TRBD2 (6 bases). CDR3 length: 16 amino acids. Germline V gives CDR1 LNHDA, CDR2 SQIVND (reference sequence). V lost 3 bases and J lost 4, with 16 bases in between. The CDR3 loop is CASSMVGGGVYNEQFF. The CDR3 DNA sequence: TGTGCCAGTAGTATGGTTGGGGGAGGCGTTTACAATGAGCAGTTCTTC.

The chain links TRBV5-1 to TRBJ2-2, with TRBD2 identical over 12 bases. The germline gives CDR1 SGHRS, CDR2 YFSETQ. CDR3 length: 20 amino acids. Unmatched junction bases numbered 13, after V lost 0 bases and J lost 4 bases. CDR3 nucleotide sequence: TGCGCCAGCAGCTTGGTTGACCTAGCGGGAGGGCCTCGCGGCACCGGGGAGCTGTTTTTT. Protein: CASSLVDLAGGPRGTGELFF.

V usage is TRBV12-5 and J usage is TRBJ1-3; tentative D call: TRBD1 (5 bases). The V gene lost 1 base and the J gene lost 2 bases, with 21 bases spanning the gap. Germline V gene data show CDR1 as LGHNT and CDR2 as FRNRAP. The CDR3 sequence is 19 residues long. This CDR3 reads CASGLDISGAGPPGNTIYF. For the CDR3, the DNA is TGTGCTAGTGGTTTGGATATTTCAGGTGCAGGGCCTCCTGGAAACACCATATATTTT.

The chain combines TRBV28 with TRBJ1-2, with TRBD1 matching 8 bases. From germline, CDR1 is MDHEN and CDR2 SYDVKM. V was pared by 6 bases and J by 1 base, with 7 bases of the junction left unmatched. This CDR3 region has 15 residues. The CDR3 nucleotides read TGTGCCAGCAGACTCGGACAGGGAGGTAACTATGGCTACACCTTC. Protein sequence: CASRLGQGGNYGYTF.

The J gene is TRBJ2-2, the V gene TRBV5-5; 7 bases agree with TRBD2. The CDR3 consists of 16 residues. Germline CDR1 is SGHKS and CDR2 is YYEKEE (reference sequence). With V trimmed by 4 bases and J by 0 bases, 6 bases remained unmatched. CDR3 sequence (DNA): TGTGCCAGCAGCATTTTAGCGGGTTCGAACACCGGGGAGCTGTTTTTT. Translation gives CASSILAGSNTGELFF.

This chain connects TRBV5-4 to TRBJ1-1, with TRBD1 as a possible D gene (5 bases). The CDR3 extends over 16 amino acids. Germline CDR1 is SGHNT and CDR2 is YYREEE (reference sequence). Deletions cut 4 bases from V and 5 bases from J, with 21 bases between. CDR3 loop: CASSVGTLGVSTEAFF. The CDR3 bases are TGTGCCAGCAGCGTCGGGACTCTGGGGGTTTCGACTGAAGCTTTCTTT.

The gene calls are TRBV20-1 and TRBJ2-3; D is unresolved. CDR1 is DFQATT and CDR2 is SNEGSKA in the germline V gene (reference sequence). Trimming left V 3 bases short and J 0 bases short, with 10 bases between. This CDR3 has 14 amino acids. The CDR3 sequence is CSASYPTSTDTQYF. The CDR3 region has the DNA TGCAGTGCTAGTTACCCCACTAGCACAGATACGCAGTATTTT.

CDR3 protein: CATSDTKTSGIGQETQYF. The CDR3 region has the DNA TGTGCCACCAGTGATACCAAGACTAGCGGGATAGGGCAAGAGACCCAGTACTTC. The gene calls are TRBV24-1 and TRBJ2-5; TRBD2 aligns across 11 bases. With V trimmed by 3 bases and J by 2 bases, 10 bases remained unmatched. Germline V gives CDR1 KGHDR, CDR2 SFDVKD. There are 18 residues in the CDR3.

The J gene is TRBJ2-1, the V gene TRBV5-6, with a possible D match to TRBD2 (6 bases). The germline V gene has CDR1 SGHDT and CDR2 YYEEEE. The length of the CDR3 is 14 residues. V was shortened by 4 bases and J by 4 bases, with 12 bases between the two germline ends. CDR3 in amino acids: CASSRGDLYNEQFF. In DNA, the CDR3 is TGTGCCAGCAGCCGAGGGGACTTGTACAATGAGCAGTTCTTC.

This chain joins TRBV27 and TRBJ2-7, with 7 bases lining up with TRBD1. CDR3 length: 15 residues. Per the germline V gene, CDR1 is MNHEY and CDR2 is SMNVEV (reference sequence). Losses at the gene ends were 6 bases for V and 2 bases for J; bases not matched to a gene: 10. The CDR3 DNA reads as TGTGCCAGCAGACGTGACAGGGTTATACCCTACGAGCAGTACTTC. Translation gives CASRRDRVIPYEQYF.

The chain's CDR3 is CASIGKTNYGYTF. In nucleotides, the CDR3 is TGTGCCAGCATCGGGAAAACTAACTATGGCTACACCTTC. V gene TRBV11-2 combines with J gene TRBJ1-2; no clear D. Germline-derived CDR1 and CDR2 are SGHAT and FQNNGV. The V end lost 7 bases, the J end lost 0 bases, and 9 bases lay between the germline ends. There are 13 residues in the CDR3. Drawing the rest from reference TRBV11-2 and TRBJ1-2, the complete variable domain is EAGVAQSPRYKIIEKRQSVAFWCNPISGHATLYWYQQILGQGPKLLIQFQNNGVVDDSQLPKDRFSAERLKGVDSTLKIQPAKLEDSAVYLCASIGKTNYGYTFGSGTRLTVV.

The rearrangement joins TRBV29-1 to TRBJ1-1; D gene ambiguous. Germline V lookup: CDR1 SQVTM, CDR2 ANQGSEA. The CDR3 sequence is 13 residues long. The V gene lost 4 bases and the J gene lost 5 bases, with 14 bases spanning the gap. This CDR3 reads CSVGLQSYTEAFF. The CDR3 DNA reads TGCAGCGTTGGCTTACAATCATATACTGAAGCTTTCTTT.

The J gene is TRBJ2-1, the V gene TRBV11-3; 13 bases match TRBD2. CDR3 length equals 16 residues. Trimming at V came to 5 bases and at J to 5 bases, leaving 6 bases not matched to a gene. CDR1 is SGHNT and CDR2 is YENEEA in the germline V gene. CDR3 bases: TGTGCCAGCAGCGCAACCGGGACTAGCGGGAACAATGAGCAGTTCTTC. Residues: CASSATGTSGNNEQFF.